Below, one T cell receptor beta chain is given with its context. The length of the CDR3 is 13 residues. Trimming took off 5 bases at V and 0 bases at J, with 10 bases between the two ends. Per the germline V gene, CDR1 is GTSNPN and CDR2 is SVGIG (reference sequence). The data belong to a study of blood T cell repertoires in COVID-19. On the study more broadly: The analysed material was cDNA or gDNA that came from T cells, B-cell-depleted T cells, or PBMCs.

The authors' processing: Amplification of reference gene primers provided the estimated nucleated cell counts. Profiled with immunoSEQ multiplex PCR; TCRdb holds only in-frame clones, not every one. The V and J calls and clone size were taken over from that table, and D and trimming were inferred from the DNA. The sample contains tens of thousands of clones, about nine tenths of which appear only once. Sequencing was done on a sample of peripheral blood. The TCR sequence derives from a man aged 65-85 years with active or convalescent COVID-19. The genes are TRBV30 and TRBJ1-1, with a possible D match to TRBD1 (6 bases). The CDR3 DNA follows: TGTGCCTGGGACACAGGGTTGAACACTGAAGCTTTCTTT. This codes for CAWDTGLNTEAFF.